This T cell receptor (beta chain) was obtained from a study of tumor-infiltrating lymphocytes in primary liver carcinoma. Study background: Patients of both sexes were 30 to 69 years old. Tumor staging was T1-T3 N0M0; sizes spanned roughly 4.2 to 10 cm across.

DNA and RNA were both co-extracted from approximately 22-30 mg of bulk tissue that had not been sorted. The CDR3 numbers 13 amino acids, ends counted. The V gene's germline CDR1 is SGHAT and CDR2 FQNNGV. A primer matching the constant region was used to make TCR beta cDNA from 450 to 550 ng of total RNA. Three rounds of nested multiplex PCR with slightly modified ARM-PCR produced TCR beta libraries. Use of TRBV1-TRBV30 forward primers with a C-beta reverse primer characterized the first two PCR rounds, which lasted about 10 cycles each. TCRdb re-called the multiplex PCR reads through MiXCR, storing one row per CDR3 protein. This sample carries approximately 88,000 distinct CDR3 sequences, just over 65% of them seen once, and the ten largest clones take approximately 30%. Study-wide findings and caveats: Relative to blood, tumors carried a significantly larger fraction of the repertoire in their top 250 clones (p = 0.039).

On this clonotype itself: Its antigen is as yet unknown. The conserved final phenylalanine or tryptophan is absent from the CDR3, which likely points to a read error. The DNA is left out, because the CDR3 cannot be placed on it with certainty; the CDR3 is given as TCRdb lists it.

The chain carries TRBV11-2 and TRBJ2-1. The receptor comes from a man aged 40-49 years with primary liver carcinoma and hepatitis B virus infection. Material: tumor-adjacent normal liver tissue. The CDR3 is CASSINDAYEQFC.